The clone carrying this TCR beta chain was seen only a few times. Antigen specificity is unknown. These data originate in a study of T-cell memory formation after mild COVID-19. Study at large: Clusters were largely donor specific.

5'RACE with constant-segment primers yielded barcoded, UMI-tagged TCR alpha and TCR beta cDNA libraries. TCRdb itself ran the 5' RACE reads through MiXCR, one entry per CDR3 protein. The sample shows some 290,000 distinct CDR3 sequences, 15% to 20% of them seen only once. The germline gives CDR1 MGHRA, CDR2 YSYEKL. The CDR3 length is 14 residues. Trimming cost V 2 bases and J 4 bases, with 10 bases left between them. Study results and caveats: For contracting clones, CD4+ ones sat mainly in CM and EM, CD8+ in EMRA. The study detected some responding clones in pre-infection memory, suggesting cross-reactive memory joined.

The chain combines TRBV4-1 with TRBJ2-3, with a possible D match to TRBD1 (5 bases). The sequence was obtained from a man younger than 35 who had mild COVID-19 (a few samples of this study predate the infection). Cell type and time point are not known. The sequenced sample was PBMCs or a T cell subset sorted from them (not recorded which). The CDR3 loop is CASSQHPGSDTQYF. CDR3 coding DNA: TGCGCCAGCAGCCAACATCCAGGGTCAGATACGCAGTATTTT.